This T cell receptor (beta chain) was retrieved from a study of cytomegalovirus exposure and HLA in healthy donors. Study outcomes and limitations: A prior analysis recorded that most TCR beta V segments were productive about 87% or about 30% of the time. TCR beta chain V- and J-gene trimming was linked, in a later analysis, to a missense variant in DCLRE1C. Analyzed later, association rates of TCRs varied across HLA loci, with DRB1 most and HLA-C fewest. Some highly shared sequence variants likely arose as a pipeline artifact.

Concerning this clone: As yet, its antigen is unknown.

The CDR3 has 15 amino acids. V was clipped by 4 bases and J by 2 bases; unmatched bases: 8. CDR1 SGDLS and CDR2 YYNGEE come from the germline V gene. The study ran its PCR with 60 Vbeta and 13 Jbeta primers. Only in-frame clones appear in the TCRdb table, and some are missing; sequencing was by immunoSEQ multiplex PCR. Altogether around 72,000 clones are present, 65% to 70% being singletons, with the ten largest covering roughly a fifth. The chain combines TRBV9 with TRBJ2-5; TRBD2 aligns across 7 bases. This sequence was found in a man aged 35-49 years in good health and CMV-seropositive. Source material: PBMCs. The DNA for the CDR3 is TGTGCCAGCAGCCCCCAACCGGGGGGACAAGAGACCCAGTACTTC. This translates into CASSPQPGGQETQYF.